This TCR beta chain was captured in a study of blood T cell repertoires in COVID-19. The overall study: The samples span acute and convalescent COVID-19 from the United States, Italy and Spain.

Study processing details: Estimation of nucleated cell counts relied on the amplification of reference gene primers. The protocol was immunoSEQ multiplex PCR, while the TCRdb copy is restricted to in-frame clones and leaves out a portion. Clone size and V and J calls were adopted from that table, with D and trimming inferred from the DNA. This sample yields roughly 320,000 clones, of which over 75% are seen a single time; less than 4.5% belongs to the top ten. Those enrolled, adults aged about 18 to 89 years, came from some 25 US areas. Self-reported history from a screening survey and questionnaire set each donor's cohort. The V and J ends lost 5 bases and 14 bases, in that order; junction bases with no gene match: 7. Germline CDR1 KGHSH, CDR2 LQKENI. CDR3 length: 14 residues.

Sample: PBMCs or T cells enriched from blood (not recorded which). This chain uses TRBV18 with TRBJ2-1; TRBD2 matches at 15 bases. This receptor was obtained from a man younger than 45 who had recovered from COVID-19. In nucleotides, the CDR3 is TGTGCCAGCTCATCGGGACTAGCGGGAGGAGTAAAGTTCTTC. Translation: CASSSGLAGGVKFF.